The sequence of this T cell receptor (beta chain) was determined in a study of T cells in Graves' hyperthyroidism and ophthalmopathy. This clonotype was detected many times. TCR beta CDR3 regions were amplified from RNA. The primer set for the first-round RT-PCR of the TCR CDR3 was HTBI. MiXCR, run by TCRdb on the multiplex PCR reads, gives a single entry per CDR3 protein. The repertoire holds approximately 620,000 distinct CDR3 sequences, with 14% as singletons. Germline V lookup: CDR1 MNHNS, CDR2 SASEGT. This CDR3 has 15 residues. Between the trimmed V and J ends, which lost 8 bases and 3 bases, there was a span of 20 bases.

The clonotype comes from a woman aged 25 to 39 with Graves' hyperthyroidism that later progressed to Graves' ophthalmopathy. The chain carries TRBV6-1 and TRBJ2-7; TRBD1 or TRBD2 may be the D gene (5 bases each). Specimen: blood. The CDR3: CASLEVRGLGYEQYF. The CDR3 nucleotides are TGTGCCAGCCTCGAGGTGAGGGGCTTGGGCTACGAGCAGTACTTC.